Shown below are 30 T cell receptor beta chains from a single sample sequenced in a study of blood T cell repertoires in COVID-19. Generated by immunoSEQ multiplex PCR, the TCRdb table keeps only in-frame clones and is missing some. The top ten hold 2.6% of the sample, which has nearly 50,000 clones, more than 75% seen once. The sequenced sample consisted of peripheral blood. Receptors were obtained from a woman older than 75 with COVID-19, enrolled during active disease.

The chain recombines TRBV5-3 with TRBJ1-2, with D unresolved. TRBV5-3 is reported as an ORF; its role is uncertain. Trimming took off 0 bases at V and 4 bases at J, with 4 bases between the two ends. CDR3 length equals 12 residues. CDR3 in DNA: TGTGCCAGAAGCTTGGTCAGCTATGGCTACACCTTC. This codes for CARSLVSYGYTF.

The CDR3 here is CASKELIRKSSYNEQFF. The DNA for the CDR3 is TGTGCCAGTAAGGAGCTTATCCGTAAAAGCTCCTACAATGAGCAGTTCTTC. The chain joins TRBV19 to TRBJ2-1, with D unclear. Trimming took 7 bases from V and 0 from J, leaving 19 bases between them. Germline V gene lookup returns CDR1 LNHDA and CDR2 SQIVND (reference sequence). The CDR3 totals 17 residues.

The V and J genes are TRBV3-1 (or the pseudogene TRBV3-2) and TRBJ1-1, with 7 bases fitting TRBD1. V shed 2 bases, J shed 1 base, and the junction held 4 bases outside the gene matches. From germline, CDR1 is LGHDT and CDR2 YNNKEL (reference sequence). There are 15 residues in the CDR3. The chain's CDR3 is CASSQWTGWNTEAFF. The CDR3, as DNA: TGTGCCAGCAGCCAATGGACAGGTTGGAACACTGAAGCTTTCTTT.

V is TRBV7-2 and J is TRBJ2-3; D perhaps matches TRBD2 (6 bases). Trimming left V 1 base short and J 5 bases short, with 22 bases between. Germline-derived CDR1 and CDR2 are SGHTA and FQGNSA. The length of the CDR3 is 18 residues. CDR3 in amino acids: CASSLVGRRGDGIDTQYF. In DNA form, the CDR3 reads TGTGCCAGCAGCTTAGTGGGGAGGCGGGGTGACGGGATAGATACGCAGTATTTT.

This sequence joins TRBV5-8 and TRBJ1-3; D call uncertain. V gave up 0 bases and J gave up 4 bases, with 5 bases separating them. CDR3 size: 13 residues. CDR1 and CDR2 from the germline V gene are SGHTS and YDEGEE. The CDR3 spells CASSLDSGNTIYF. Written as DNA, the CDR3 is TGTGCCAGCAGCTTGGACTCGGGAAACACCATATATTTT. The entire variable domain, with the rest obtained from reference TRBV5-8 and TRBJ1-3, is as follows: EAGVTQSPTHLIKTRGQQATLRCSPISGHTSVYWYQQALGLGLQFLLWYDEGEERNRGNFPPRFSGRQFPNYSSELNVNALELEDSALYLCASSLDSGNTIYFGEGSWLTVV.

The table lists this clone with a few counts. V gene TRBV6-5 combines with J gene TRBJ1-6; D gene ambiguous. The germline CDR1 and CDR2 sequences are MNHEY and SVGAGI. V lost 6 bases and J 5 bases, leaving 8 bases between the germline ends. The CDR3 has 13 residues. The CDR3 DNA follows: TGTGCCAGCAGCCCCCCCGATAATTCACCCCTCCACTTT. Its protein is CASSPPDNSPLHF.

The rearrangement uses TRBV10-3 and TRBJ1-1; D is possibly TRBD1 (5 bases). There are 12 residues in the CDR3. Germline CDR1 reads ENHRY; CDR2 reads SYGVKD. Trimming removed 2 bases from V and 7 bases from J, with 8 bases in between. CDR3: CAISENRHEAFF. The CDR3 nucleotides are TGTGCCATCAGTGAGAACAGGCATGAAGCTTTCTTT.

This chain joins TRBV15 and TRBJ1-1; a possible D gene is TRBD1 (6 bases). Trimming pared 4 bases from V and 5 bases from J, leaving 17 bases between. This CDR3 comprises 15 residues. Germline loops: CDR1 LNHNV, CDR2 YYDKDF (reference sequence). CDR3 protein: CATSKGQFRETEAFF. Here the CDR3 DNA reads TGTGCCACCAGCAAAGGACAGTTTAGAGAAACTGAAGCTTTCTTT. Filled out from reference TRBV15 and TRBJ1-1, the complete variable domain reads DAMVIQNPRYQVTQFGKPVTLSCSQTLNHNVMYWYQQKSSQAPKLLFHYYDKDFNNEADTPDNFQSRRPNTSFCFLDIRSPGLGDTAMYLCATSKGQFRETEAFFGQGTRLTVV.

The rearrangement joins TRBV7-2 to TRBJ2-7; 14 bases are shared with TRBD2. After removal of 5 bases from V and 9 bases from J, the junction contained 6 bases not matched to a gene. Per germline, CDR1 SGHTA and CDR2 FQGNSA. The CDR3 has 14 residues. The chain's CDR3 is CASSPGTSGGGQYF. In DNA form, the CDR3 reads TGTGCCAGCAGCCCCGGGACTAGCGGGGGCGGGCAGTACTTC.

This chain uses TRBV5-5 with TRBJ2-3; 7 positions match TRBD2. With V trimmed by 0 bases and J by 1 base, 5 bases remained unmatched. The CDR3 runs 16 residues. Germline V CDR1 and CDR2: SGHKS, YYEKEE (reference sequence). The CDR3 spells CASSLGGLAGTDTQYF. The CDR3 nucleotides read TGTGCCAGCAGCTTGGGTGGTCTAGCGGGCACAGATACGCAGTATTTT.

The chain is built from TRBV30 and TRBJ2-7; a weak D match, TRBD1 (5 bases). V gave up 1 base and J gave up 6 bases, with 16 bases separating them. The CDR3 spans 14 residues. Germline V CDR1 and CDR2: GTSNPN, SVGIG (reference sequence). CDR3 nucleotide sequence: TGTGCCTGGAGTGAGGAGACAGTACGTGGCGAGCAGTACTTC. Its translation: CAWSEETVRGEQYF.

CDR3 nucleotide sequence: TGTGCCAGCAGCCCTAACCCCGGGAAAACACTAAACAATGAGCAGTTCTTC. Its protein product is CASSPNPGKTLNNEQFF. The chain recombines TRBV3-1 (or the pseudogene TRBV3-2) with TRBJ2-1; TRBD2 is a possible D gene (5 bases). CDR3 length equals 17 residues. Trimming removed 4 bases from V and 5 bases from J, with 21 bases in between. CDR1 and CDR2 from the germline V gene are LGHDT and YNNKEL (reference sequence).

The chain combines TRBV5-6 with TRBJ2-5, with D uncertain. This CDR3 contains 16 residues. Germline lookup yields CDR1 SGHDT and CDR2 YYEEEE. V lost 1 base, J lost 0 bases, and 13 bases lay in between. In DNA, the CDR3 is TGTGCCAGCAGCTTGCTGGGCAGCATATACCAAGAGACCCAGTACTTC. Encoded protein: CASSLLGSIYQETQYF.

The chain has TRBV18 and TRBJ2-2; D may be TRBD1 (5 bases). V lost 5 bases, J lost 4 bases, and 14 bases lay in between. The CDR3 runs to 15 residues. Germline V gene sequence: CDR1 KGHSH, CDR2 LQKENI. The CDR3 is CASSSRGHTTGELFF. The CDR3, as DNA: TGTGCCAGCTCATCCCGTGGACATACCACCGGGGAGCTGTTTTTT.

The CDR3 DNA reads TGTGCCAGCAGCTTAATAGCAACTAATGAAAAACTGTTTTTT. Residues: CASSLIATNEKLFF. The chain joins TRBV7-6 to TRBJ1-4, with D uncertain. Germline V gene sequence: CDR1 SGHVS, CDR2 FNYEAQ. The CDR3 has 14 residues. Trimming left V 2 bases short and J 0 bases short, with 4 bases between.

The chain has TRBV3-1 (or the pseudogene TRBV3-2) and TRBJ2-3, with 9 bases fitting TRBD2. There are 14 residues in the CDR3. Germline lookup yields CDR1 LGHDT and CDR2 YNNKEL (reference sequence). Germline trimming cut 6 bases from V and 5 bases from J; bases unmatched to any gene: 6. The chain's CDR3 is CASRVSGGKDTQYF. Here the CDR3 DNA reads TGTGCCAGCAGGGTTAGCGGGGGCAAAGATACGCAGTATTTT.

The chain couples TRBV9 to TRBJ2-2, with 8 bases aligning to TRBD1. This CDR3 is 15 amino acids long. The junction had 8 bases not matched to a gene; V was cut back by 4 bases and J by 6 bases. Germline CDR1 is SGDLS and CDR2 is YYNGEE. The CDR3 here is CASSPGQGVSGELFF. The DNA of the CDR3 is TGTGCCAGCAGCCCAGGACAGGGAGTTTCCGGGGAGCTGTTTTTT.

The chain employs TRBV14 and TRBJ1-6, with D tentatively TRBD1 (5 bases). The germline gives CDR1 SGHDN, CDR2 FVKESK. Trimming shortened V by 5 bases and J by 8 bases, and 10 bases separated the two germline ends. This CDR3 has 13 residues. CDR3 amino acids: CASSYQGYSPLHF. The CDR3 DNA is TGTGCCAGCAGCTACCAGGGATATTCACCCCTCCACTTT.

The V gene is TRBV5-6, the J gene TRBJ1-1; D gene ambiguous. V shed 1 base and J shed 1 base, with 2 bases lying between them. Germline V CDR1 and CDR2: SGHDT, YYEEEE. CDR3 length: 12 residues. The CDR3 sequence is CASSLRNTEAFF. The CDR3 nucleotides read TGTGCCAGCAGCTTGCGGAACACTGAAGCTTTCTTT.

The chain links TRBV6-2 or TRBV6-3 to TRBJ2-1, with D possibly TRBD2 on 5 matching bases. The germline V gene has CDR1 MNHEY and CDR2 SVGEGT. V shed 2 bases and J shed 0 bases, with 8 bases lying between them. The CDR3 length is 15 residues. The CDR3 loop reads CASSYPGGSYNEQFF. The CDR3 bases are TGTGCCAGCAGTTACCCCGGAGGCTCCTACAATGAGCAGTTCTTC.

The chain recombines TRBV12-2 with TRBJ2-5; the table's D call TRBD2 went unverified against the DNA. TRBV12-2 constitutes a pseudogene. This CDR3 is 19 amino acids long. As DNA, the CDR3 is TGTGCAAGTCGCTTATCTCGGCCCCAAGGACTAGCTATGAAAGAGACCCAGTACTTC. This gives the protein CASRLSRPQGLAMKETQYF.

The chain carries TRBV6-5 and TRBJ2-7; 7 nucleotides agree with TRBD1. J gave up 0 bases and V 2 bases, and 7 bases lay outside the gene matches. Per the germline V gene, CDR1 is MNHEY and CDR2 is SVGAGI. The CDR3 contains 16 residues. The CDR3 bases are TGTGCCAGCAGTTACATGGGACAGCCCCTCTCCTACGAGCAGTACTTC. Residues: CASSYMGQPLSYEQYF.

This clone was observed once. The gene calls are TRBV6-5 and TRBJ1-1; 12 nucleotides line up with TRBD1. Germline V lookup: CDR1 MNHEY, CDR2 SVGAGI. Trimming took 8 bases from V and 7 from J; bases not matched to a gene: 11. This CDR3 region has 15 residues. The CDR3 bases are TGTGCCAGCTCCCCCCAGGGACAGGGGGCAGGTGAAGCTTTCTTT. Translation gives CASSPQGQGAGEAFF.

The CDR3 sequence: CASSSKQGAKGNTEAFF. The CDR3 DNA sequence: TGTGCCAGCTCATCAAAACAGGGGGCAAAGGGGAACACTGAAGCTTTCTTT. The chain uses TRBV18 and TRBJ1-1; 9 bases fit TRBD1. The trim removed 5 bases at V and 1 base at J, leaving 11 bases unmatched. The CDR3 extends over 17 amino acids. Per the germline V gene, CDR1 is KGHSH and CDR2 is LQKENI.

The chain combines TRBV19 with TRBJ1-5; weak D call: TRBD1 (5 bases). The CDR3 has 17 residues. Between the trimmed V and J ends, which lost 3 bases and 3 bases, there was a span of 18 bases. Germline loops: CDR1 LNHDA, CDR2 SQIVND (reference sequence). This CDR3 is CASSIRKRDSFNQPQHF. The DNA of the CDR3 is TGTGCCAGTAGTATTAGGAAACGAGACAGTTTCAATCAGCCCCAGCATTTT.

The chain recombines TRBV7-3 with TRBJ1-6; 7 positions agree with TRBD1. The V and J ends lost 1 base and 6 bases, in that order; junction bases with no gene match: 3. From germline, CDR1 is SGHTA and CDR2 FQGTGA. The length of the CDR3 is 15 residues. The CDR3: CASSLRQGANSPLHF. The DNA for the CDR3 is TGTGCCAGCAGCTTAAGACAGGGCGCTAATTCACCCCTCCACTTT.

In regard to this clone: The junction and the germline gene differ at one end; a read error may be behind it. The chain is built from TRBV7-7 and TRBJ2-5, with TRBD2 matching 10 bases. This CDR3 has 15 residues. Per germline, CDR1 SSHAT and CDR2 FNYEAQ (reference sequence). In DNA, the CDR3 is TGTGCTAGCAGCTTACTAGCGGGGATCCAAGAGACCCAGTACTTC. As protein: CASSLLAGIQETQYF.

The genes are TRBV2 and TRBJ2-3; D not resolved. CDR3 length equals 15 residues. CDR1 and CDR2 from the germline V gene are SNHLY and FYNNEI. V was shortened by 4 bases and J by 2 bases, with 13 bases between the two germline ends. CDR3 loop: CASSGTALPTDTQYF. Written as DNA, the CDR3 is TGTGCCAGCAGTGGTACAGCCCTACCCACAGATACGCAGTATTTT.

The rearrangement joins TRBV5-6 to TRBJ2-7; possibly TRBD1 for D (6 bases). Germline loops: CDR1 SGHDT, CDR2 YYEEEE. Trimming shortened V by 4 bases and J by 3 bases, and 14 bases separated the two germline ends. This CDR3 spans 14 amino acids. The CDR3 DNA reads TGTGCCAGCAGCCCGAGGCCAGGGGTCTACGAGCAGTACTTC. Translation gives CASSPRPGVYEQYF.

This chain uses TRBV5-5 with TRBJ1-2, with D possibly TRBD1 on 5 matching bases. Germline CDR1 is SGHKS and CDR2 is YYEKEE (reference sequence). The V end lost 2 bases, the J end lost 5 bases, and 10 bases lay between the germline ends. This CDR3 is built from 13 residues. CDR3 protein: CASSFSRAYGYTF. CDR3 nucleotides: TGTGCCAGCAGCTTTAGCAGGGCTTATGGCTACACCTTC.